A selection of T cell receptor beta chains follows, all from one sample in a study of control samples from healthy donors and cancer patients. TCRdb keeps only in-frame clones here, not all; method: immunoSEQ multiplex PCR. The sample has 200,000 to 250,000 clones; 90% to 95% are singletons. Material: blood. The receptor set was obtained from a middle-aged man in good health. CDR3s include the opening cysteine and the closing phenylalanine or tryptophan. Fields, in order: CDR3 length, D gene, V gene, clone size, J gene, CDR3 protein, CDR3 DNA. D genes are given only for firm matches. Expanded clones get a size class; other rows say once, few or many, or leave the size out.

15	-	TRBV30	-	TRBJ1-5	CAWSRGVDSNQPQHF	TGTGCCTGGAGTCGGGGCGTCGATAGCAATCAGCCCCAGCATTTT
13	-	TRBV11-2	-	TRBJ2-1	CASSLNRDNEQFF	TGTGCCAGCAGCTTAAATAGGGACAATGAGCAGTTCTTC
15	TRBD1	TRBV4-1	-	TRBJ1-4	CASSQENRGKEKLFF	TGCGCCAGCAGCCAAGAGAACAGGGGTAAGGAAAAACTGTTTTTT
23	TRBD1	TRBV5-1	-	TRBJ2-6	CASSLAAIGTGGDVWAGANVLTF	TGCGCCAGCAGCTTGGCCGCTATCGGGACAGGGGGCGACGTATGGGCTGGGGCCAACGTCCTGACTTTC
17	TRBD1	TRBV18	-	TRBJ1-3	CASSPRRGQLSGNTIYF	TGTGCCAGCTCACCACGGAGGGGGCAACTCTCTGGAAACACCATATATTTT
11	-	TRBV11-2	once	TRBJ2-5	CASSYYGTQYF	TGTGCCAGCAGCTACTACGGGACCCAGTACTTC
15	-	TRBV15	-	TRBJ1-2	CATSRDLGQIYGYTF	TGTGCCACCAGCAGAGATCTTGGACAGATCTATGGCTACACCTTC
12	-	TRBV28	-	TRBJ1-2	CASSLMAYGYTF	TGTGCCAGCAGTTTAATGGCCTATGGCTACACCTTC
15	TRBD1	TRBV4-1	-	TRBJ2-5	CASREDRGGQETQYF	TGCGCCAGCAGAGAGGACAGGGGCGGTCAAGAGACCCAGTACTTC
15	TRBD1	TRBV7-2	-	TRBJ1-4	CASSPQTGGNEKLFF	TGTGCCAGCAGCCCCCAGACAGGGGGTAATGAAAAACTGTTTTTT
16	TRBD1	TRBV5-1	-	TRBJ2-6	CASMDRASSGANVLTF	TGCGCCAGTATGGACAGGGCTAGCTCTGGGGCCAACGTCCTGACTTTC
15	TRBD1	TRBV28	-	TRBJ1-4	CASSLSGQEREKLFF	TGTGCCAGCAGTTTATCAGGACAGGAGAGGGAAAAACTGTTTTTT